The 15 T cell receptor beta chains below all came from one sample that was sequenced in a study of blood T cell repertoires in COVID-19. Clones were sequenced by immunoSEQ multiplex PCR, and TCRdb holds only the in-frame ones, with some missing. The data contain roughly 450,000 clones, about 92% of them singletons. The sequenced sample consisted of PBMCs or T cells enriched from blood (not recorded which). The receptors shown here come from a man aged 18 to 35 who had recovered from COVID-19.

The chain couples TRBV6-5 to TRBJ1-4; weak D call: TRBD1 (6 bases). Germline V CDR1 and CDR2: MNHEY, SVGAGI. V lost 4 bases and J lost 8, with 17 bases in between. This CDR3 spans 15 amino acids. CDR3 in amino acids: CASSFSRGKGEKLFF. The CDR3 DNA reads as TGTGCCAGCAGTTTTTCCAGGGGAAAGGGGGAAAAACTGTTTTTT.

The chain uses TRBV27 and TRBJ1-6; TRBD1 matches at 8 bases. The CDR3 consists of 15 residues. CDR1 MNHEY and CDR2 SMNVEV come from the germline V gene (reference sequence). V lost 5 bases and J lost 8; bases outside the gene matches: 8. The CDR3 protein is CASSKLRDRYSPLHF. DNA for the CDR3: TGTGCCAGCAGTAAACTCCGGGACAGGTATTCACCCCTCCACTTT.

V is TRBV5-1 and J is TRBJ1-3, with 8 bases fitting TRBD1. Germline CDR1 reads SGHRS; CDR2 reads YFSETQ. Losses at the gene ends were 4 bases for V and 4 bases for J; bases not matched to a gene: 13. The CDR3 covers 17 residues. CDR3 in DNA: TGCGCCAGCAGCCCAGGGGGGCAGGGGGCGCGAGGAAACACCATATATTTT. Translated: CASSPGGQGARGNTIYF.

The chain joins TRBV6-6 to TRBJ1-1; 7 positions agree with TRBD1. Germline loops: CDR1 MNHNY, CDR2 SVGAGI (reference sequence). The CDR3 runs 13 residues. V was pared by 4 bases and J by 4 bases, with 3 bases of the junction left unmatched. Here the CDR3 reads CASSFPGGTEAFF. Here the CDR3 DNA reads TGTGCCAGCAGTTTTCCAGGGGGCACTGAAGCTTTCTTT.

This clone was counted a single time. This sample also contains other DNA sequences that code for the same CDR3. The J gene is TRBJ2-3, the V gene TRBV5-1, with TRBD2 identical over 12 bases. Unmatched junction bases numbered 3, after V lost 2 bases and J lost 2 bases. The CDR3 loop spans 16 amino acids. Germline V CDR1 and CDR2: SGHRS, YFSETQ. The CDR3 nucleotides are TGCGCCAGCAGCTTAGGACTAGCGGGACACACAGATACGCAGTATTTT. Its protein is CASSLGLAGHTDTQYF.

The chain is built from TRBV3-1 (or the pseudogene TRBV3-2) and TRBJ1-4, with D unresolved. The germline CDR1 and CDR2 sequences are LGHDT and YNNKEL (reference sequence). This CDR3 spans 15 amino acids. V was shortened by 1 base and J by 5 bases, with 11 bases between the two germline ends. The CDR3 coding sequence is TGTGCCAGCAGCCAAGCGGCGGGTGGAAATGAAAAACTGTTTTTT. Translation: CASSQAAGGNEKLFF.

The rearrangement joins TRBV28 to TRBJ2-2, with 9 bases aligning to TRBD2. The CDR3 runs to 16 residues. J gave up 6 bases and V 3 bases, and 8 bases lay outside the gene matches. CDR1 and CDR2 from the germline V gene are MDHEN and SYDVKM. Here the CDR3 reads CASSFRGSGSSGELFF. CDR3 DNA: TGTGCCAGCAGTTTCCGGGGTAGCGGGAGTTCCGGGGAGCTGTTTTTT.

This chain connects TRBV15 to TRBJ2-3, with TRBD2 matching 8 bases. Losses at the gene ends were 0 bases for V and 4 bases for J; bases not matched to a gene: 12. The CDR3 is 18 amino acids. Germline V CDR1 and CDR2: LNHNV, YYDKDF (reference sequence). The CDR3 is CATSRDFSGGRRPDTQYF. As DNA, the CDR3 is TGTGCCACCAGCAGAGATTTCAGCGGCGGGAGGAGGCCAGATACGCAGTATTTT. Using reference TRBV15 and TRBJ2-3 for the parts outside the CDR3, the full variable domain is DAMVIQNPRYQVTQFGKPVTLSCSQTLNHNVMYWYQQKSSQAPKLLFHYYDKDFNNEADTPDNFQSRRPNTSFCFLDIRSPGLGDTAMYLCATSRDFSGGRRPDTQYFGPGTRLTVL.

The CDR3 here is CASSFTLNTEAFF. The CDR3 nucleotides are TGCGCCAGCAGCTTCACCCTAAACACTGAAGCTTTCTTT. The chain has TRBV5-1 and TRBJ1-1; D unresolved. Germline CDR1 reads SGHRS; CDR2 reads YFSETQ. V dropped 2 bases and J dropped 2 bases, with 7 bases sitting between them. This CDR3 spans 13 amino acids.

The gene calls are TRBV27 and TRBJ2-3, with a weak D call TRBD2 (6 bases). In germline, CDR1 is MNHEY, CDR2 SMNVEV (reference sequence). The CDR3 runs 13 residues. Trimming cost V 6 bases and J 6 bases, with 13 bases left between them. The CDR3 here is CASRVTRSDTQYF. CDR3 sequence (DNA): TGTGCCAGCAGGGTGACTAGGTCGGATACGCAGTATTTT.

This chain uses TRBV7-6 with TRBJ2-2; weak D call: TRBD1 (5 bases). Germline CDR1 is SGHVS and CDR2 is FNYEAQ. The ends were cut back, 3 bases at V and 2 bases at J, with 10 bases in the middle. This CDR3 has 15 residues. CDR3: CASSLQGVNTGELFF. As DNA, the CDR3 is TGTGCCAGCAGCTTGCAGGGCGTCAACACCGGGGAGCTGTTTTTT.

The chain uses TRBV5-1 and TRBJ1-6; 9 nucleotides match TRBD1. Losses at the gene ends were 5 bases for V and 7 bases for J; bases not matched to a gene: 4. This CDR3 comprises 14 residues. Germline V lookup: CDR1 SGHRS, CDR2 YFSETQ. The CDR3 nucleotides read TGCGCCAGCAGGCGGGACAGGGTAAATTCACCCCTCCACTTT. This encodes CASRRDRVNSPLHF.

The chain joins TRBV12-2 to TRBJ1-3. TRBV12-2 is shown as a pseudogene. CDR3 length: 16 amino acids. Here the CDR3 reads CASRTSSPPPGNTIYF. CDR3 in DNA: TGTGCAAGTCGCACCTCGAGCCCCCCCCCTGGAAACACCATATATTTT.

This clone was seen only a few times. This rearrangement joins TRBV5-4 to TRBJ1-2; 7 bases map to TRBD1. V was clipped by 4 bases and J by 6 bases; unmatched bases: 6. This CDR3 comprises 13 residues. CDR1 and CDR2 from the germline V gene are SGHNT and YYREEE (reference sequence). In nucleotides, the CDR3 is TGTGCCAGCAGCCCCCCACAGGGGAATGGCTACACCTTC. Protein sequence: CASSPPQGNGYTF.

The chain combines TRBV30 with TRBJ2-1; possibly TRBD2 for D (6 bases). The CDR3 runs to 13 residues. The ends were cut back, 1 base at V and 2 bases at J, with 6 bases in the middle. Germline values: CDR1 GTSNPN, CDR2 SVGIG (reference sequence). The CDR3 sequence: CAWSGGAYNEQFF. For the CDR3, the DNA is TGTGCCTGGAGTGGGGGGGCCTACAATGAGCAGTTCTTC.